Listed below are T cell receptor beta chains from one sample, sequenced in a study of human T cells and chemical hapten exposure. TCRdb called the RACE reads again in MiXCR, with one record for every CDR3 protein. The sample comprises more than 150,000 distinct CDR3 sequences, around 15% of which are singletons, and 1.5% to 2% rests with the top ten. Specimen: whole blood, collected in connection with sensitization to the hapten diphenylcyclopropenone (DPC). These receptors all come from a woman aged 25 to 39 with alopecia areata. Some clones in this sample may be carry-over from other donors' samples. Both conserved end residues are part of each CDR3. D genes are given only for firm matches. The size entry is marked missing in some rows and otherwise reads once, few, many or a size class.

J,D,size,V,length,CDR3,DNA
TRBJ2-7,.,.,TRBV28,12,CASRSQGSEQYF,TGTGCCAGCAGATCACAGGGTAGCGAGCAGTACTTC
TRBJ1-2,TRBD1,few,TRBV7-9,18,CASSLRGYPGGVSNDYTF,TGTGCCAGCAGCTTAAGGGGCTATCCAGGGGGAGTTTCTAACGACTACACCTTC
TRBJ2-1,.,.,TRBV29-1,13,CSVEKSRRNEQFF,TGCAGCGTTGAAAAATCCCGGAGGAATGAGCAGTTCTTC
TRBJ2-1,.,.,TRBV7-3,17,CASSLTAGTGPYNEQFF,TGTGCCAGCAGCTTAACGGCCGGGACGGGGCCCTACAATGAGCAGTTCTTC
TRBJ2-7,.,.,TRBV20-1,13,CSAARDLTGEQYF,TGCAGTGCCGCGCGGGACCTTACCGGGGAGCAGTACTTC
TRBJ1-2,.,few,TRBV5-6,12,CASSQANYGYTF,TGTGCCAGCAGCCAAGCTAACTATGGCTACACCTTC
TRBJ2-7,TRBD2,few,TRBV12-3/TRBV12-4,17,CASSFSGGGVGSYEQYF,TGTGCCAGCAGTTTTAGTGGGGGAGGGGTAGGGTCCTACGAGCAGTACTTC
TRBJ2-7,TRBD2,many,TRBV7-8,17,CASSPAVSGRPTGGQYF,TGTGCCAGCAGCCCCGCCGTTAGCGGGAGGCCCACCGGGGGGCAGTACTTC
TRBJ2-5,TRBD1,.,TRBV4-3,15,CASSQGTGGSETQYF,TGCGCCAGCAGCCAAGGGACAGGGGGCTCGGAGACCCAGTACTTC
TRBJ2-3,.,few,TRBV7-7,14,CASSSTGLGGTQYF,TGTGCCAGCAGCTCCACAGGGTTGGGGGGTACGCAGTATTTT
TRBJ2-7,.,.,TRBV7-6,14,CASSSRLGTYEQYF,TGTGCCAGCAGCTCGCGACTAGGGACCTACGAGCAGTACTTC
TRBJ1-5,TRBD1,.,TRBV6-6,16,CASSYSGQGAIQPQHF,TGTGCCAGCAGTTACTCCGGACAGGGGGCGATTCAGCCCCAGCATTTT
TRBJ2-4,TRBD1,few,TRBV12-3/TRBV12-4,19,CASSLGFRTGTIAKNIQYF,TGTGCCAGCAGTTTAGGCTTTCGGACAGGGACCATTGCCAAAAACATTCAGTACTTC
TRBJ2-7,TRBD1,many,TRBV7-2,16,CASSLVFGQGANEQYF,TGTGCCAGCAGCTTAGTCTTCGGCCAGGGGGCGAACGAGCAGTACTTC
TRBJ2-7,.,few,TRBV20-1,14,CSAEVADRHYEQYF,TGCAGTGCAGAAGTAGCGGACCGACATTACGAGCAGTACTTC
TRBJ1-3,.,few,TRBV30,14,CAWSPDTSGNTIYF,TGTGCCTGGAGCCCGGACACTTCTGGAAACACCATATATTTT
TRBJ2-7,.,.,TRBV28,14,CASSLLFRAYEQYF,TGTGCCAGCAGTTTATTATTTAGGGCCTACGAGCAGTACTTC
TRBJ2-3,.,.,TRBV4-1,15,CASSQDRTGADTQYF,TGCGCCAGCAGCCAAGATCGAACAGGTGCAGATACGCAGTATTTT
TRBJ1-1,.,.,TRBV28,9,CASGPEAFF,TGTGCCAGCGGCCCAGAAGCTTTCTTT
TRBJ2-2,.,few,TRBV7-8,13,CASSLRAFGELFF,TGTGCCAGCAGCTTACGGGCGTTCGGGGAGCTGTTTTTT
TRBJ2-1,.,.,TRBV5-1,13,CASSLPGRSEQFF,TGCGCCAGCAGCTTGCCGGGGCGATCTGAGCAGTTCTTC
TRBJ2-7,.,many,TRBV29-1,9,CSGRSEQYF,TGCAGCGGACGTTCCGAGCAGTACTTC
TRBJ1-5,.,many,TRBV6-1,16,CASSEIRVVSNQPQHF,TGTGCCAGCAGTGAAATCAGGGTAGTGAGCAATCAGCCCCAGCATTTT
TRBJ2-5,TRBD1,.,TRBV6-6,15,CASSRTGYPQETQYF,TGTGCCAGCAGCCGGACAGGGTATCCCCAAGAGACCCAGTACTTC
TRBJ2-7,.,.,TRBV19,13,CASGWGLGYEQYF,TGTGCCAGTGGCTGGGGGCTGGGCTACGAGCAGTACTTC
TRBJ2-5,.,few,TRBV20-1,16,CSAFPSSAGSGETQYF,TGCAGTGCTTTCCCTTCCTCGGCGGGATCCGGGGAGACCCAGTACTTC
TRBJ1-2,TRBD1,.,TRBV2,15,CASSEIRGQRYGYTF,TGTGCCAGCAGTGAAATTAGGGGACAGAGGTATGGCTACACCTTC
TRBJ1-4,TRBD1,few,TRBV6-1,14,CASSFRDRDEKLFF,TGTGCCAGCAGCTTCCGGGACAGGGACGAAAAACTGTTTTTT
TRBJ2-3,.,few,TRBV5-5,16,CASSLGVTTSTDTQYF,TGTGCCAGCAGCTTGGGGGTCACCACTAGCACAGATACGCAGTATTTT
TRBJ2-5,.,.,TRBV3-1,14,CASSRRTDRETQYF,TGTGCCAGCAGCCGCCGGACAGATCGAGAGACCCAGTACTTC
TRBJ2-7,TRBD2,few,TRBV7-9,16,CASSRSHIAGANEQYF,TGTGCCAGCAGCAGATCCCACATAGCGGGAGCCAACGAGCAGTACTTC
TRBJ2-1,.,few,TRBV28,15,CASSPQGRFDNEQFF,TGTGCCAGCAGTCCACAGGGACGTTTTGATAATGAGCAGTTCTTC
TRBJ2-7,TRBD1,many,TRBV10-3,14,CAISESRGLYEQYF,TGTGCCATCAGTGAGTCGAGGGGGCTGTACGAGCAGTACTTC
TRBJ1-5,TRBD1,.,TRBV4-1,16,CASSQAAGQGLRPQHF,TGCGCCAGCAGCCAAGCTGCGGGACAGGGTTTGCGGCCCCAGCATTTT
TRBJ2-4,.,few,TRBV29-1,15,CSALNHGVSENIQYF,TGCAGCGCCCTGAACCACGGCGTAAGTGAAAACATTCAGTACTTC
TRBJ2-1,.,once,TRBV9,13,CASSARTRDEQFF,TGTGCCAGCAGCGCTAGGACTCGGGATGAGCAGTTCTTC
TRBJ2-3,.,many,TRBV7-9,16,CASTAGLPLGTDTQYF,TGTGCCAGCACCGCGGGCCTCCCGCTGGGCACAGATACGCAGTATTTT
TRBJ2-3,TRBD2,.,TRBV6-2/TRBV6-3,19,CASSYPTGYGGTSTDTQYF,TGTGCCAGCAGTTACCCAACAGGTTACGGGGGGACGAGCACAGATACGCAGTATTTT
TRBJ2-7,TRBD2,few,TRBV9,14,CASSASGAGYEQYF,TGTGCCAGCAGCGCTAGCGGGGCCGGGTACGAGCAGTACTTC
TRBJ2-1,.,many,TRBV15,13,CATTGVGINEQFF,TGTGCCACCACAGGGGTCGGAATCAATGAGCAGTTCTTC
TRBJ2-3,.,.,TRBV29-1,13,CSVDSADTDTQYF,TGCAGCGTTGATTCGGCAGACACAGATACGCAGTATTTT
TRBJ2-5,.,.,TRBV10-3,13,CAISDRGSETQYF,TGTGCCATCAGTGATCGGGGTTCGGAGACCCAGTACTTC
TRBJ1-1,.,.,TRBV3-1,15,CASSQDGDLNTEAFF,TGTGCCAGCAGCCAAGATGGAGATTTGAACACTGAAGCTTTCTTT
TRBJ2-7,.,few,TRBV29-1,12,CSAGPGQREQYF,TGCAGCGCTGGCCCGGGACAAAGGGAGCAGTACTTC
TRBJ1-4,.,few,TRBV30,12,CAWSVVGGKLFF,TGTGCCTGGAGTGTAGTTGGAGGAAAACTGTTTTTT
TRBJ2-3,.,many,TRBV7-2,14,CASSLIGGTDTQYF,TGTGCCAGCAGCCTGATCGGGGGCACAGATACGCAGTATTTT
TRBJ2-7,.,few,TRBV29-1,12,CSAAQGPYEQYF,TGCAGCGCGGCACAGGGCCCCTACGAGCAGTACTTC
TRBJ2-7,.,many,TRBV6-5,15,CASSYPKDPSIGQYF,TGTGCCAGCAGTTACCCTAAGGACCCTTCGATAGGGCAGTACTTC
TRBJ2-7,.,few,TRBV27,14,CASSFVAQGSEQYF,TGTGCCAGCAGTTTTGTGGCGCAAGGTAGCGAGCAGTACTTC
TRBJ2-1,.,few,TRBV14,16,CASSHLGQRTYNEQFF,TGTGCCAGCAGCCACCTGGGACAAAGAACCTACAATGAGCAGTTCTTC
TRBJ2-5,.,.,TRBV28,15,CASSLPGLPPETQYF,TGTGCCAGCAGTTTACCCGGACTACCCCCGGAGACCCAGTACTTC
TRBJ1-1,.,.,TRBV6-5,12,CASRRQEHEAFF,TGTGCCAGCAGGCGACAAGAACATGAAGCTTTCTTT
TRBJ1-5,.,.,TRBV4-1,14,CASSRGLSNQPQHF,TGCGCCAGCAGCCGTGGCCTTAGCAATCAGCCCCAGCATTTT